These 30 T cell receptor beta chains were sequenced from one sample in a study of T cell changes during pregnancy in multiple sclerosis. TCRdb's copy holds only in-frame clones and misses some; the assay was immunoSEQ multiplex PCR. Counted here are some 95,000 clones, approximately 92% occurring once; the ten biggest clones make up around 2.7%. The specimen comprised peripheral blood, sampled in the first trimester of pregnancy. These TCRs come from a female donor with multiple sclerosis, enrolled in a pregnancy study.

The gene calls are TRBV11-2 and TRBJ2-1, with 11 bases identical to TRBD2. The CDR3 covers 19 residues. J was trimmed by 0 bases and V by 2 bases; bases with no gene match: 9. The germline V gene encodes CDR1 SGHAT and CDR2 FQNNGV. The CDR3 sequence is CASSLIWASGRSSYNEQFF. The CDR3 nucleotides are TGTGCCAGCAGCTTAATTTGGGCTAGCGGGAGGTCCTCCTACAATGAGCAGTTCTTC.

The V call is TRBV21-1, the J call TRBJ2-4; the DNA was not used to check the table's D call, TRBD2. TRBV21-1 is marked as a pseudogene. The CDR3 covers 14 residues. CDR3 sequence (DNA): TGTGCCAGCAAAAGGGGGGAGGGCAAAAACATTCAGTACTTC. Translation: CASKRGEGKNIQYF.

The rearrangement uses TRBV6-6 and TRBJ2-7; possible D gene TRBD2, 6 bases. In germline, CDR1 is MNHNY, CDR2 SVGAGI (reference sequence). V dropped 5 bases and J dropped 0 bases, with 14 bases sitting between them. The CDR3 consists of 15 residues. CDR3 amino acids: CASSHLGGNSYEQYF. The CDR3, as DNA: TGTGCCAGCAGTCATCTGGGCGGGAACTCCTACGAGCAGTACTTC.

This chain connects TRBV21-1 to TRBJ1-2; TRBD1, as called in the table, went unchecked against the DNA. TRBV21-1 is listed as a pseudogene. CDR3 length equals 15 residues. CDR3 coding DNA: TGTGCCAGCAGCAAAGAGGGCAGGGGGAACTATGGCTACACCTTC. Translating gives CASSKEGRGNYGYTF.

The V and J genes are TRBV5-1 and TRBJ2-5, with D possibly being TRBD2 (5 bases). Germline CDR1 and CDR2: SGHRS and YFSETQ. Between the trimmed V and J ends, which lost 1 base and 3 bases, there was a span of 7 bases. The CDR3 is made up of 13 amino acids. CDR3 DNA: TGCGCCAGCAGCTTGAACGGGGAAGAGACCCAGTACTTC. This encodes CASSLNGEETQYF.

Only a few counts were recorded for this clone. This chain connects TRBV27 to TRBJ1-5, with no clear D. The CDR3 spans 12 residues. Germline CDR1 reads MNHEY; CDR2 reads SMNVEV (reference sequence). V shed 1 base and J shed 6 bases, with 4 bases lying between them. The CDR3 DNA reads as TGTGCCAGCAGTTTATACGGTCAGCCCCAGCATTTT. Protein product: CASSLYGQPQHF.

The V call is TRBV9, the J call TRBJ2-1; TRBD2 might be the D (6 bases). This CDR3 contains 15 residues. The ends were cut back, 0 bases at V and 5 bases at J, with 12 bases in the middle. Germline loops: CDR1 SGDLS, CDR2 YYNGEE. CDR3 coding DNA: TGTGCCAGCAGCGTAGTCAGCGGGTTGAACAATGAGCAGTTCTTC. This translates into CASSVVSGLNNEQFF.

This chain links TRBV5-1 with TRBJ2-3, with D perhaps matching TRBD2 (6 bases). The germline gives CDR1 SGHRS, CDR2 YFSETQ. This CDR3 spans 14 amino acids. V was pared by 3 bases and J by 1 base, with 9 bases between. CDR3 in amino acids: CASSSLAGTDTQYF. CDR3 sequence (DNA): TGCGCCAGCAGCTCCTTAGCGGGCACAGATACGCAGTATTTT.

The chain has TRBV5-4 and TRBJ2-3; weak D call: TRBD1 (7 bases). This CDR3 is 15 amino acids long. From germline, CDR1 is SGHNT and CDR2 YYREEE (reference sequence). Deletions cut 2 bases from V and 3 bases from J, with 13 bases between. This chain's CDR3 is CASSFSTGRTDTQYF. The CDR3, as DNA: TGTGCCAGCAGCTTTTCGACAGGGAGGACAGATACGCAGTATTTT.

V gene TRBV4-1 combines with J gene TRBJ2-1; TRBD2 is a possible D gene (6 bases). The CDR3 loop spans 20 amino acids. Germline CDR1 is MGHRA and CDR2 is YSYEKL. Trimming shortened V by 0 bases and J by 4 bases, and 25 bases separated the two germline ends. CDR3 nucleotides: TGCGCCAGCAGCCAAGATGCGGGATATTCACGGAGATGGGGTTACAATGAGCAGTTCTTC. This gives the protein CASSQDAGYSRRWGYNEQFF.

This clone has only a few counts. V gene TRBV6-1 combines with J gene TRBJ2-7; 7 bases agree with TRBD1. J gave up 9 bases and V 8 bases, and 19 bases lay outside the gene matches. The CDR3 is 15 amino acids. The V gene's germline CDR1 is MNHNS and CDR2 SASEGT. CDR3: CASVPKTGFSGRQYF. The DNA for the CDR3 is TGTGCCAGCGTTCCCAAGACAGGGTTCTCGGGCAGGCAGTACTTC.

V is TRBV28 and J is TRBJ1-2; 10 positions agree with TRBD1. Germline CDR1 and CDR2: MDHEN and SYDVKM. J gave up 7 bases and V 6 bases, and 11 bases lay outside the gene matches. The CDR3 contains 15 residues. CDR3 amino acids: CASRLGQGDVGGYTF. The CDR3 DNA follows: TGTGCCAGCAGGCTTGGACAGGGGGACGTGGGTGGCTACACCTTC.

The V call is TRBV6-5, the J call TRBJ1-1, with a possible D match to TRBD1 (5 bases). CDR3 length: 14 amino acids. Between the trimmed V and J ends, which lost 2 bases and 0 bases, there was a span of 7 bases. Germline loops: CDR1 MNHEY, CDR2 SVGAGI. CDR3 amino acids: CASSYGGMNTEAFF. In DNA form, the CDR3 reads TGTGCCAGCAGTTACGGGGGGATGAACACTGAAGCTTTCTTT.

This clone has just one count. The V gene is TRBV9, the J gene TRBJ1-5; D is undetermined. Germline V gene sequence: CDR1 SGDLS, CDR2 YYNGEE. V gave up 0 bases and J gave up 3 bases, with 7 bases separating them. This CDR3 has 14 residues. CDR3 in DNA: TGTGCCAGCAGCGTAGGCAGTAACAATCAGCCCCAGCATTTT. Translation gives CASSVGSNNQPQHF.

J is TRBJ1-1 and V is TRBV4-3; D might be TRBD1 (6 bases). Germline loops: CDR1 LGHNA, CDR2 YSLEER. This CDR3 is built from 14 residues. Trimming removed 0 bases from V and 6 bases from J, with 11 bases in between. The DNA of the CDR3 is TGCGCCAGCAGCCAAGACAGGGGATCGTCTGAAGCTTTCTTT. It translates to CASSQDRGSSEAFF.

The rearrangement joins TRBV29-1 to TRBJ1-2; D unclear. This CDR3 comprises 11 residues. Trimming shortened V by 2 bases and J by 8 bases, and 9 bases separated the two germline ends. Germline loops: CDR1 SQVTM, CDR2 ANQGSEA. CDR3 sequence reads: CSVERGSGYTF. Here the CDR3 DNA reads TGCAGCGTTGAACGGGGTTCCGGCTACACCTTC.

CDR3 in DNA: TGTGCCAGTAGTACCGGGACTAGCGGCTACAATGAGCAGTTCTTC. Translating gives CASSTGTSGYNEQFF. The chain recombines TRBV19 with TRBJ2-1, with 11 bases matching TRBD2. Germline assignment: CDR1 LNHDA and CDR2 SQIVND (reference sequence). Trimming cost V 4 bases and J 3 bases; bases outside gene matches: 2. This CDR3 is 15 amino acids long.

The chain carries TRBV27 and TRBJ1-1, with 8 bases aligning to TRBD1. The trim removed 5 bases at V and 1 base at J, leaving 6 bases unmatched. Germline CDR1 MNHEY, CDR2 SMNVEV (reference sequence). There are 15 residues in the CDR3. DNA for the CDR3: TGTGCCAGCAGTCCTGACAGGGGCAGGAACACTGAAGCTTTCTTT. Its protein product is CASSPDRGRNTEAFF.

Turning to this clone: At one end, the junction sequence differs from germline, possibly due to a read error. The gene calls are TRBV27 and TRBJ2-1, with D possibly TRBD2 on 5 matching bases. The CDR3 contains 11 residues. The germline gives CDR1 MNHEY, CDR2 SMNVEV (reference sequence). CDR3 nucleotides: TGCACTGCGAGTTCCGAGGGCGAGCAGTTCTTC. Its protein product is CTASSEGEQFF.

The V call is TRBV5-1, the J call TRBJ2-1; 13 positions agree with TRBD2. Germline V gene sequence: CDR1 SGHRS, CDR2 YFSETQ. Trimming at V came to 4 bases and at J to 8 bases, leaving 15 bases not matched to a gene. The length of the CDR3 is 18 residues. The chain's CDR3 is CASSLHWTSGGKGDEQFF. For the CDR3, the DNA is TGCGCCAGCAGCCTACATTGGACTAGCGGGGGCAAAGGGGATGAGCAGTTCTTC.

CDR3 in amino acids: CASSTGNTGELFF. CDR3 bases: TGCGCCAGCAGCACAGGGAACACCGGGGAGCTGTTTTTT. The J gene is TRBJ2-2, the V gene TRBV5-1; TRBD1 is a possible D gene (5 bases). Germline-derived CDR1 and CDR2 are SGHRS and YFSETQ. Trimming pared 4 bases from V and 1 base from J, leaving 5 bases between. This CDR3 region has 13 residues.

This clone was found once. In DNA, the CDR3 is TGTGCCAGCAGCTTAACGTCGGGAGGGATCAATGAGCAGTTCTTC. Protein product: CASSLTSGGINEQFF. The J gene is TRBJ2-1, the V gene TRBV7-3, with 8 bases matching TRBD2. The V gene end was trimmed by 0 bases and the J gene end by 6 bases; junction bases not matched to a gene: 4. The length of the CDR3 is 15 residues. Germline CDR1 and CDR2: SGHTA and FQGTGA.

The chain recombines TRBV2 with TRBJ1-1, with D perhaps matching TRBD1 (5 bases). Trimming removed 6 bases at V and 7 bases at J, with 15 bases between. Per the germline V gene, CDR1 is SNHLY and CDR2 is FYNNEI. This CDR3 has 13 residues. The CDR3 DNA is TGTGCCAGCAGGCGGGGCGGTATCTTTGAAGCTTTCTTT. Protein sequence: CASRRGGIFEAFF. The whole variable domain, filled in from reference TRBV2 and TRBJ1-1, reads EPEVTQTPSHQVTQMGQEVILRCVPISNHLYFYWYRQILGQKVEFLVSFYNNEISEKSEIFDDQFSVERPDGSNFTLKIRSTKLEDSAMYFCASRRGGIFEAFFGQGTRLTVV.

The CDR3 region is CSVSPGQGGEAFF. The CDR3 nucleotides read TGCAGCGTTTCCCCGGGACAGGGGGGAGAAGCTTTCTTT. The chain joins TRBV29-1 to TRBJ1-1, with 11 bases that match TRBD1. This CDR3 is 13 amino acids long. Unmatched junction bases numbered 7, after V lost 5 bases and J lost 8 bases. Germline-derived CDR1 and CDR2 are SQVTM and ANQGSEA.

This sequence joins TRBV6-1 and TRBJ2-2; D gene ambiguous. Trimming shortened V by 0 bases and J by 11 bases, and 13 bases separated the two germline ends. CDR1 MNHNS and CDR2 SASEGT come from the germline V gene. This CDR3 has 14 residues. The DNA for the CDR3 is TGTGCCAGCAGTGAAGCGTTACGGGTCAGCGAGCTGTTTTTT. It translates to CASSEALRVSELFF.

This clone was counted a few times. The genes are TRBV6-5 and TRBJ2-7, with D possibly being TRBD1 (5 bases). The length of the CDR3 is 13 residues. Germline lookup yields CDR1 MNHEY and CDR2 SVGAGI. With 8 bases removed from V and 0 bases from J, the gap between germline ends came to 11 bases. The CDR3 DNA reads TGTGCCAGCGGAGAACAGGACTCCTACGAGCAGTACTTC. Translation gives CASGEQDSYEQYF.

The rearrangement joins TRBV5-1 to TRBJ2-1, with 11 positions matching TRBD2. V lost 4 bases and J lost 7; bases outside the gene matches: 7. Germline V gene sequence: CDR1 SGHRS, CDR2 YFSETQ. The CDR3 spans 15 residues. CDR3 amino acids: CASSPSSGRKNEQFF. CDR3 nucleotides: TGCGCCAGCAGCCCTTCTAGCGGGAGGAAGAATGAGCAGTTCTTC.

The chain has TRBV19 and TRBJ2-7; D is perhaps TRBD2 (6 bases). The CDR3 loop spans 12 amino acids. Trimming left V 6 bases short and J 2 bases short, with 8 bases between. The V gene's germline CDR1 is LNHDA and CDR2 SQIVND (reference sequence). The CDR3 bases are TGTGCCAGTAGCCCGGGGGCCTACGAGCAGTACTTC. This translates into CASSPGAYEQYF. Full variable domain (outside the CDR3, taken from reference TRBV19 and TRBJ2-7): DGGITQSPKYLFRKEGQNVTLSCEQNLNHDAMYWYRQDPGQGLRLIYYSQIVNDFQKGDIAEGYSVSREKKESFPLTVTSAQKNPTAFYLCASSPGAYEQYFGPGTRLTVT.

This clone was detected only once. The V call is TRBV7-8, the J call TRBJ2-7; TRBD2 agrees at 7 bases. Germline V gene sequence: CDR1 SGHVS, CDR2 FQNEAQ. J was trimmed by 5 bases and V by 7 bases; bases with no gene match: 14. This CDR3 contains 15 residues. The CDR3 region has the DNA TGTGCCAGCACCCATACCGGGACTAAGGCCCACGAGCAGTACTTC. Its translation is CASTHTGTKAHEQYF. The full variable domain, with the rest looked up from reference TRBV7-8 and TRBJ2-7, is GAGVSQSPRYKVAKRGQDVALRCDPISGHVSLFWYQQALGQGPEFLTYFQNEAQLDKSGLPSDRFFAERPEGSVSTLKIQRTQQEDSAVYLCASTHTGTKAHEQYFGPGTRLTVT.

The sample holds one count of this clone. The V gene is TRBV15, the J gene TRBJ1-4; D remains ambiguous. Trimming cost V 1 base and J 7 bases, with 7 bases left between them. This CDR3 region has 13 residues. CDR1 and CDR2 from the germline V gene are LNHNV and YYDKDF (reference sequence). The CDR3 DNA reads TGTGCCACCAGCAGAGGGGCGGGTGAAAAACTGTTTTTT. It is translated as CATSRGAGEKLFF.